This T cell receptor beta chain was sequenced in a study of cytotoxic CD8 clonotypes in ibrutinib-treated CLL. General observations from the study: Having risen at ibrutinib response, clonality had fallen back toward baseline by progression.

This clone is a singleton in its sample. As yet, its antigen is unknown. CDR3 length equals 15 residues. After removal of 1 base from V and 3 bases from J, the junction contained 6 bases not matched to a gene. CDR1 and CDR2 (germline): SGHDT, YYEEEE. Sequencing was performed with immunoSEQ multiplex PCR; in TCRdb, only in-frame clones are kept and a portion is missing. The sample records about 160,000 clones, 81% being singletons. The specimen comprised PBMCs, sampled after 12 months of ibrutinib treatment. The sequence was collected from a human donor with chronic lymphocytic leukemia. V gene TRBV5-6 combines with J gene TRBJ2-7, with 8 nucleotides matching TRBD1. CDR3 in DNA: TGTGCCAGCAGCTTGATTACAGGGGGTATCTACGAGCAGTACTTC. Translation: CASSLITGGIYEQYF.